This T cell receptor beta chain appears in the sequencing data of a study of shared clonotypes between healthy human individuals. Study observations and caveats: Four donors had roughly 5.2% of their naive CD4 clonotypes in common. Read depth was anticipated to influence clonotype sharing among donors.

Of note for this clone: The antigen is unknown.

Trimming shortened V by 7 bases and J by 4 bases, and 11 bases separated the two germline ends. The CDR3 length is 12 residues. Germline assignment: CDR1 MNHNS and CDR2 SASEGT. Positive CCR7 selection of CD45RO-negative cells yielded the naive CD8 cells, and terminally differentiated effector memory CD45RA+ cells were excluded. The study enrolled healthy HIV-negative adults without recent acute infections or vaccinations as donors. Every donor was a Caucasian adult from Nashville, Tennessee. Clones were read by immunoSEQ multiplex PCR, and TCRdb kept only the in-frame ones, dropping some. The sample shows roughly 1,800,000 clones, about 95% of them seen only once.

V is TRBV6-1 and J is TRBJ2-7; D unresolved. This TCR was sampled from a man between 18 and 35 years old in good health. Sequencing was carried out using naive CD8+ T cells sorted from blood. CDR3 DNA: TGTGCCAGCATCAGATGGCCTTACGAGCAGTACTTC. Residues: CASIRWPYEQYF.